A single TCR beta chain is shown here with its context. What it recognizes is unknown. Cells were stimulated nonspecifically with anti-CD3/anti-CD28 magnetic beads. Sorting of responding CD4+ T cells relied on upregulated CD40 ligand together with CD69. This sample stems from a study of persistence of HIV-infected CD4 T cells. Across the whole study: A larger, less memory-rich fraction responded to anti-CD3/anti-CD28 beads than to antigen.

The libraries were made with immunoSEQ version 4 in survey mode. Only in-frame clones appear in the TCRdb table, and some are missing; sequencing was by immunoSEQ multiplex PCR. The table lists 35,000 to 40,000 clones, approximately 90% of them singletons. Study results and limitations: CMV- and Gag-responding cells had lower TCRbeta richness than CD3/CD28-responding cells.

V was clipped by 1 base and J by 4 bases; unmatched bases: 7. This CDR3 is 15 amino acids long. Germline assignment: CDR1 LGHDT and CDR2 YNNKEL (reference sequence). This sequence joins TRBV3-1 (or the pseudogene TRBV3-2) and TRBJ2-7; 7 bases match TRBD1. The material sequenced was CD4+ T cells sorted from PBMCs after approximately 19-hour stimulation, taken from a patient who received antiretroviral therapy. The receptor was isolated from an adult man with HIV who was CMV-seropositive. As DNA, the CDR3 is TGTGCCAGCAGCCAAGCAGGGACAGCACTTTACGAGCAGTACTTC. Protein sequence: CASSQAGTALYEQYF.